This T cell receptor (beta chain) was found in a study of chemoradiotherapy in HPV16-positive cancers. Per the germline V gene, CDR1 is SGHAT and CDR2 is FQNNGV. V lost 7 bases and J 0 bases, leaving 11 bases between the germline ends. CDR3 length: 14 residues. About this clone itself: Its specificity is not known.

Study-wide points: Candidate HPV-specific clones and E7-related TCR motifs grew in tumor during treatment.

Clones were read by immunoSEQ multiplex PCR, and TCRdb kept only the in-frame ones, dropping some. Of 6,000 or so clones detected, 90% appear once; the ten largest clones hold under 2%. This clonotype was sampled from a human donor with HPV-associated anogenital cancer. The chain links TRBV11-2 to TRBJ2-3; no firm D call. The input for sequencing was blood, taken from a patient who underwent chemoradiotherapy. CDR3 sequence (DNA): TGTGCCAGCATCCCTTTGGCTAGCACAGATACGCAGTATTTT. Translating gives CASIPLASTDTQYF.